Reported below is one TCR beta chain. The antigen remains unidentified. V lost 5 bases and J 8 bases, leaving 15 bases between the germline ends. This CDR3 is 13 amino acids long. The germline V gene has CDR1 MDHEN and CDR2 SYDVKM. Measured with immunoSEQ multiplex PCR; TCRdb has only the in-frame clones, and not every one. This table holds a few million clones, under 95% found once. This record comes from a study of shared clonotypes between healthy human individuals. Study results and caveats: Shared clonotypes across all four donors exceeded non-shared ones in generation probability. Sharing across four donors was highest in naive CD4 (roughly 5%) and lowest in memory CD8 (roughly 0.4%).

The chain joins TRBV28 to TRBJ1-2, with D possibly TRBD1 on 5 matching bases. Sequencing was done on a sample of naive CD4+ T cells from PBMCs. As for subset: CD45RA+ positively selected. This TCR was recovered from a man aged 18 to 30 in good health. Some clones in this sample may be carry-over from other donors' samples. CDR3 region: CASSQAGPRGYTF. Here the CDR3 DNA reads TGTGCCAGCAGTCAGGCGGGACCCCGGGGCTACACCTTC.